This entry lists 19 T cell receptor beta chains sequenced from one sample in a study of technical replicates of blood from several donors. Profiled with immunoSEQ multiplex PCR; TCRdb holds only in-frame clones, not every one. The table has about 73,000 clones, around nine tenths seen once. Sample: PBMCs. The origin of the receptors is a human donor in good health. Some clones in this sample may be carry-over from other donors' samples.

The chain couples TRBV11-2 to TRBJ1-6; 9 nucleotides agree with TRBD1. The CDR3 totals 15 residues. The trim removed 5 bases at V and 8 bases at J, leaving 7 bases unmatched. The V gene's germline CDR1 is SGHAT and CDR2 FQNNGV. The CDR3 DNA follows: TGTGCCAGCAGCCCCCGGACAGGGGCGGATTCACCCCTCCACTTT. Translated, it gives CASSPRTGADSPLHF.

This clone appeared a single time. The V and J genes are TRBV7-3 and TRBJ2-6; D might be TRBD2 (6 bases). This CDR3 is 20 amino acids long. The germline V gene has CDR1 SGHTA and CDR2 FQGTGA. The V end lost 4 bases, the J end lost 0 bases, and 22 bases lay between the germline ends. The CDR3 region is CASSSYLLAGGFSGANVLTF. The CDR3, as DNA: TGTGCCAGCAGCTCTTACCTTCTAGCCGGGGGTTTCTCTGGGGCCAACGTCCTGACTTTC.

The genes are TRBV10-3 and TRBJ1-5, with 7 bases aligning to TRBD1. J gave up 3 bases and V 5 bases, and 10 bases lay outside the gene matches. This CDR3 is 16 amino acids long. Germline CDR1 is ENHRY and CDR2 is SYGVKD. CDR3 sequence (DNA): TGTGCCATCAGTAATTCCGGGACAGCTTTCAATCAGCCCCAGCATTTT. This codes for CAISNSGTAFNQPQHF.

J is TRBJ2-3 and V is TRBV5-8; D is unclear. The CDR3 extends over 12 amino acids. V was trimmed by 4 bases and J by 6 bases, leaving 9 bases between them. Germline CDR1 and CDR2: SGHTS and YDEGEE. As DNA, the CDR3 is TGTGCCAGCAGCCCACAAAAGGATACGCAGTATTTT. Translating it yields CASSPQKDTQYF.

This sequence joins TRBV15 and TRBJ2-1; the D gene is possibly TRBD1 (6 bases). Trimming took 6 bases from V and 5 from J, leaving 11 bases between them. Germline V gene lookup returns CDR1 LNHNV and CDR2 YYDKDF (reference sequence). The CDR3 extends over 13 amino acids. The CDR3 here is CATRGASHNEQFF. Written as DNA, the CDR3 is TGTGCCACCAGGGGGGCTAGTCACAATGAGCAGTTCTTC.

The V and J genes are TRBV21-1 and TRBJ2-5; TRBD1, the table's D call, lacks a check against the DNA. TRBV21-1 is labeled a pseudogene. This CDR3 contains 14 residues. Here the CDR3 DNA reads TGTGCCAGCAGGGAATTACAGGGGCAAGAGACCCAGTACTTC. It codes for CASRELQGQETQYF.

CDR3 loop: CASSYALEQFF. The CDR3 coding sequence is TGTGCCAGCAGTTACGCCCTAGAGCAGTTCTTC. The V and J genes are TRBV6-5 and TRBJ2-1; D is unresolved. V gave up 2 bases and J gave up 10 bases, with 6 bases separating them. The CDR3 length is 11 residues. Germline values: CDR1 MNHEY, CDR2 SVGAGI.

This clone was counted between two and nine times. V usage is TRBV4-1 and J usage is TRBJ2-2, with 10 bases identical to TRBD1. Germline V gene lookup returns CDR1 MGHRA and CDR2 YSYEKL. Trimming at V came to 4 bases and at J to 7 bases, leaving 9 bases not matched to a gene. The CDR3 covers 16 residues. CDR3 coding DNA: TGCGCCAGCAGCCTTTCGGGACAGGGGACCAACGGGGAGCTGTTTTTT. The encoded protein is CASSLSGQGTNGELFF.

Only a few counts were recorded for this clone. The CDR3 here is CATSRVQGFTDTQYF. Written as DNA, the CDR3 is TGTGCCACCAGCAGAGTTCAGGGGTTTACAGATACGCAGTATTTT. The chain recombines TRBV15 with TRBJ2-3; D is perhaps TRBD1 (6 bases). The germline V gene has CDR1 LNHNV and CDR2 YYDKDF (reference sequence). Trimming pared 1 base from V and 3 bases from J, leaving 11 bases between. This CDR3 has 15 residues.

The CDR3 nucleotides are TGCGCCAGCAGCACCTCAGGGGCGGACAATGAAAAACTGTTTTTT. It is translated as CASSTSGADNEKLFF. This chain joins TRBV5-1 and TRBJ1-4, with D possibly being TRBD1 (6 bases). V was cut by 4 bases and J by 5 bases, with 15 bases left in between. CDR3 size: 15 residues. CDR1 SGHRS and CDR2 YFSETQ come from the germline V gene.

J is TRBJ1-1 and V is TRBV5-5, with D possibly being TRBD1 (6 bases). This CDR3 spans 17 amino acids. The germline gives CDR1 SGHKS, CDR2 YYEKEE (reference sequence). V dropped 4 bases and J dropped 2 bases, with 21 bases sitting between them. The CDR3 DNA sequence: TGTGCCAGCAGCCCTAGGTCGACAGGTCCCCCAAACACTGAAGCTTTCTTT. Amino acid sequence: CASSPRSTGPPNTEAFF.

The chain couples TRBV5-1 to TRBJ1-5; TRBD1 agrees at 9 bases. Germline-derived CDR1 and CDR2 are SGHRS and YFSETQ. This CDR3 contains 15 residues. The V segment lost 0 bases and the J segment 4 bases; nucleotides outside the gene matches: 2. CDR3 loop: CASSLAGTGNQPQHF. The CDR3 bases are TGCGCCAGCAGCTTGGCCGGGACAGGGAATCAGCCCCAGCATTTT.

This clone was recorded once. V gene TRBV9 combines with J gene TRBJ1-6; 7 bases line up with TRBD1. The CDR3 loop spans 13 amino acids. The trim removed 3 bases at V and 10 bases at J, leaving 4 bases unmatched. CDR1 is SGDLS, CDR2 YYNGEE, per germline. CDR3 bases: TGTGCCAGCAGCGCAACAGGGGAATCACCCCTCCACTTT. Translating gives CASSATGESPLHF.

The chain recombines TRBV6-1 with TRBJ1-5; a weak D match, TRBD1 (5 bases). V gave up 1 base and J gave up 4 bases, with 11 bases separating them. CDR3 length equals 15 residues. Germline V gives CDR1 MNHNS, CDR2 SASEGT. CDR3 sequence: CASSEGGVSNQPQHF. The CDR3 coding sequence is TGTGCCAGCAGTGAAGGGGGGGTTTCTAATCAGCCCCAGCATTTT.

The gene calls are TRBV19 and TRBJ1-1; 8 bases agree with TRBD1. J was trimmed by 2 bases and V by 11 bases; bases with no gene match: 7. Germline V CDR1 and CDR2: LNHDA, SQIVND (reference sequence). The CDR3 has 13 residues. The CDR3 here is CAGSRGLNTEAFF. The CDR3 coding sequence is TGTGCCGGAAGCAGGGGGCTAAACACTGAAGCTTTCTTT.

This rearrangement joins TRBV13 to TRBJ2-7; tentatively, D is TRBD1 (6 bases). With 5 bases removed from V and 0 bases from J, the gap between germline ends came to 14 bases. This CDR3 region has 15 residues. The germline CDR1 and CDR2 sequences are PRHDT and FYEKMQ (reference sequence). The DNA of the CDR3 is TGTGCCAGCAGCGCGACAGGACGCCTCTCCTACGAGCAGTACTTC. This encodes CASSATGRLSYEQYF.

The chain carries TRBV7-9 and TRBJ1-3, with a tentative D call TRBD1 (6 bases). The V end lost 4 bases, the J end lost 0 bases, and 13 bases lay between the germline ends. This CDR3 is 16 amino acids long. Germline-derived CDR1 and CDR2 are SEHNR and FQNEAQ (reference sequence). CDR3 sequence reads: CASSYGQSLSGNTIYF. The DNA for the CDR3 is TGTGCCAGCAGCTACGGACAGTCCCTCTCTGGAAACACCATATATTTT.

V usage is TRBV2 and J usage is TRBJ2-2; tentative D call: TRBD2 (7 bases). The CDR3 has 13 amino acids. V was cut by 7 bases and J by 7 bases, with 13 bases left in between. CDR1 is SNHLY and CDR2 is FYNNEI in the germline V gene. The CDR3 bases are TGTGCCAGCACCGGCGGGGGCTTCGGGGAGCTGTTTTTT. Its protein product is CASTGGGFGELFF. The entire variable domain, with the rest obtained from reference TRBV2 and TRBJ2-2, is as follows: EPEVTQTPSHQVTQMGQEVILRCVPISNHLYFYWYRQILGQKVEFLVSFYNNEISEKSEIFDDQFSVERPDGSNFTLKIRSTKLEDSAMYFCASTGGGFGELFFGEGSRLTVL.

The genes are TRBV7-3 and TRBJ2-1; 13 bases match TRBD2. Germline V CDR1 and CDR2: SGHTA, FQGTGA. The V segment lost 5 bases and the J segment 9 bases; nucleotides outside the gene matches: 7. The CDR3 has 15 amino acids. The DNA of the CDR3 is TGTGCCAGCAGCCCTACTAGCGGGGGGGCCCCTGAGCAGTTCTTC. Amino acids: CASSPTSGGAPEQFF.